This T cell receptor (beta chain) was found in a study of cytomegalovirus exposure and HLA in healthy donors. Looking at the study overall: Some 85 million unique TCRs, all from HLA-typed donors, were included in an early release of the data.

Regarding this clone: Its antigen is as yet unknown.

Overall study findings and caveats: The Asian-associated ancestry cluster reportedly had fewer N-insertions than the roughly 700-donor mean in a later analysis. Segments of the TCR beta V type were, in most cases, productive about 90% or about 30% of the time in an earlier analysis.

PCR employed 60 Vbeta and 13 Jbeta primers. Some clones are missing from TCRdb's copy, which holds only in-frame ones; the method was immunoSEQ multiplex PCR. Among about 170,000 clones listed, 60% to 80% were seen once. Germline CDR1 reads LGHNA; CDR2 reads YSLEER. The CDR3 totals 13 residues. This sequence joins TRBV4-3 and TRBJ2-5; D gene unclear. The J call may be mistaken, given a closer DNA end match to TRBJ2-7. The sequenced sample was PBMCs. This receptor was identified in a woman in her forties or fifties in good health and CMV-seropositive. The CDR3 is CASSQDSAYEQYF. The CDR3 nucleotides read TGCGCCAGCAGCCAAGATAGTGCTTACGAGCAGTACTTC.